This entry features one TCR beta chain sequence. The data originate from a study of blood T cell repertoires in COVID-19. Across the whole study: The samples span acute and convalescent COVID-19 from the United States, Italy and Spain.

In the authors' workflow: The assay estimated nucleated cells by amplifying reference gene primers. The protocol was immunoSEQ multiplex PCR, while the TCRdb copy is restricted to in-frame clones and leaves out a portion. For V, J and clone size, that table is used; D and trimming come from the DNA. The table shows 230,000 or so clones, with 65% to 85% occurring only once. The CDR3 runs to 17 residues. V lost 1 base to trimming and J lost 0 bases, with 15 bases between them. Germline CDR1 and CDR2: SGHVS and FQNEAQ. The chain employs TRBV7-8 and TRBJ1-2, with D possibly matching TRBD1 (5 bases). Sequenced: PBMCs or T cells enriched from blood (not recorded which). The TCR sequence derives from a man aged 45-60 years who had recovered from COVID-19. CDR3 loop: CASSLVLLDTPNYGYTF. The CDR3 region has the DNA TGTGCCAGCAGCTTAGTTTTATTGGACACACCTAACTATGGCTACACCTTC.